A single T cell receptor (beta chain) is shown here with its context. This specimen comes from a study of shared clonotypes between healthy human individuals. Turning to the study itself: Three CD4 naive, three CD4 memory, two CD8 naive and one CD8 memory plate were used per donor.

Original methodology: Junction-only sequences produced by ImmunoSEQ had no quality scores, so filtering differed. The table came from immunoSEQ multiplex PCR; TCRdb's copy has only in-frame clones and leaves some out. That table supplies the V and J calls and clone size; D and trimming were determined from the DNA. The sample lists 2 million to 2.5 million clones, 80% to 95% occurring once. The CDR3 extends over 17 amino acids. Trimming took 8 bases from V and 0 from J, leaving 21 bases between them. Germline V gives CDR1 ENHRY, CDR2 SYGVKD. A CD45RA+ naive subset and a CD45RA-negative memory subset were split from CD4+ cells.

This receptor was obtained from a man aged 18 to 30 in good health. Some clones in this sample may be carry-over from other donors' samples. This chain uses TRBV10-3 with TRBJ2-3, with D tentatively TRBD2 (5 bases). Sequencing was done on a sample of naive CD4+ T cells from PBMCs. Subset: CD45RA+ positively selected. CDR3 nucleotides: TGTGCCATCGGTTACCTCCGGGGTGGACCGAGCACAGATACGCAGTATTTT. As protein: CAIGYLRGGPSTDTQYF.